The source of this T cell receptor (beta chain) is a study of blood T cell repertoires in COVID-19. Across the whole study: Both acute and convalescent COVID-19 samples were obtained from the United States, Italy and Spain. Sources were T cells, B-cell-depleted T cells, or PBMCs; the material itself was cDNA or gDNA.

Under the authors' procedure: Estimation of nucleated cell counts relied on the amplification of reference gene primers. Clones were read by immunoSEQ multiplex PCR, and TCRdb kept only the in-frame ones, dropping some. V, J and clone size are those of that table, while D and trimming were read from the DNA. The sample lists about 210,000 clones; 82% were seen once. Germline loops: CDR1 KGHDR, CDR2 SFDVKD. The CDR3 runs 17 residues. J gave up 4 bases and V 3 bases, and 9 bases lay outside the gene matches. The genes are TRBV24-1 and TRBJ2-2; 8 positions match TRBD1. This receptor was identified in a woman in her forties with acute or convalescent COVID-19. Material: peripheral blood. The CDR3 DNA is TGTGCCACCAGTGATAGGGGCAGGGGGCGCGGCACCGGGGAGCTGTTTTTT. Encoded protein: CATSDRGRGRGTGELFF.